The present TCR beta chain was sequenced within a study of blood T cell repertoires in COVID-19. Study-level information: Samples came from the United States, Italy and Spain, spanning acute and convalescent COVID-19.

In the source study's methods: Reference gene primer amplification gave nucleated cell count estimates. The protocol was immunoSEQ multiplex PCR, while the TCRdb copy is restricted to in-frame clones and leaves out a portion. That table supplies the V and J calls and clone size; D and trimming were determined from the DNA. The table shows roughly 86,000 clones, with around 84% occurring only once. Germline V gives CDR1 MNHEY, CDR2 SMNVEV (reference sequence). Trimming took 6 bases from V and 0 from J, leaving 12 bases between them. The CDR3 length is 14 residues. The genes are TRBV27 and TRBJ2-7; D might be TRBD2 (6 bases). This TCR was sampled from a man in his forties or fifties with acute or convalescent COVID-19. The sequenced material came from peripheral blood. In DNA, the CDR3 is TGTGCCAGCAGGCTAGGGACTCGCTCCTACGAGCAGTACTTC. Amino acids: CASRLGTRSYEQYF.